Each of the 31 T cell receptor beta chains below was sequenced from the same sample in a study of identical twins. TCRdb analysed the 5' RACE reads with MiXCR anew, one entry per CDR3 protein. The sample has about 700,000 distinct CDR3 sequences, over 5% seen once. Sequences were obtained from naive T cells sorted from blood. These receptors came from a man in his late teens or twenties in good health.

This clonotype was seen repeatedly, ten times or more. The chain recombines TRBV9 with TRBJ1-6; 8 bases agree with TRBD1. Trimming took 3 bases from V and 7 from J; bases not matched to a gene: 0. CDR3 length: 13 amino acids. In germline, CDR1 is SGDLS, CDR2 YYNGEE. CDR3 sequence: CASSGTGNSPLHF. The CDR3 DNA reads TGTGCCAGCAGCGGGACAGGGAATTCACCCCTCCACTTT.

This clonotype has just a few counts. The CDR3: CASSSPRDTYNEQFF. The CDR3 nucleotides are TGCGCCAGCAGCTCTCCCCGGGACACCTACAATGAGCAGTTCTTC. The rearrangement links TRBV5-1 to TRBJ2-1; perhaps TRBD1 as D (6 bases). Trimming pared 3 bases from V and 2 bases from J, leaving 12 bases between. This CDR3 spans 15 amino acids. Germline values: CDR1 SGHRS, CDR2 YFSETQ.

The CDR3 spells CASSRSIAGMDTQYF. The CDR3 DNA sequence: TGTGCCAGCAGTCGGTCGATCGCGGGGATGGATACGCAGTATTTT. V is TRBV27 and J is TRBJ2-3; tentative D call: TRBD2 (6 bases). The CDR3 has 15 residues. In germline, CDR1 is MNHEY, CDR2 SMNVEV (reference sequence). V lost 5 bases and J lost 6, with 18 bases in between.

The chain employs TRBV20-1 and TRBJ1-5; D not certain. This CDR3 comprises 15 residues. The ends were cut back, 6 bases at V and 3 bases at J, with 18 bases in the middle. CDR1 DFQATT and CDR2 SNEGSKA come from the germline V gene (reference sequence). The CDR3: CSAQPGRQHNQPQHF. CDR3 DNA: TGCAGTGCCCAGCCCGGCCGACAACACAATCAGCCCCAGCATTTT.

The V gene is TRBV20-1, the J gene TRBJ2-3; 9 bases fit TRBD1. Looked up from germline, CDR1 is DFQATT and CDR2 is SNEGSKA (reference sequence). V shed 3 bases and J 2 bases; nucleotides not matched to a gene: 6. The CDR3 covers 15 residues. CDR3 sequence (DNA): TGCAGTGCTAGTTCGGACAGGGGCTACACAGATACGCAGTATTTT. This gives the protein CSASSDRGYTDTQYF.

In its sample, this clonotype was seen a few times. V and J are TRBV10-3 and TRBJ2-3; 13 bases line up with TRBD2. The J segment lost 4 bases and the V segment lost 7 bases, leaving 5 bases of the junction unmatched. The CDR3 contains 15 residues. CDR1 and CDR2 from the germline V gene are ENHRY and SYGVKD. As DNA, the CDR3 is TGTGCCATCAAAAGGACTAGCGGGAGTTCAGATACGCAGTATTTT. This gives the protein CAIKRTSGSSDTQYF.

This clonotype was counted many times. V usage is TRBV7-2 and J usage is TRBJ2-1; 7 bases are a match to TRBD2. CDR1 and CDR2 from the germline V gene are SGHTA and FQGNSA. V gave up 6 bases and J gave up 4 bases; unmatched junction bases: 6. The length of the CDR3 is 14 residues. The CDR3 here is CASSFAGAYNEQFF. The CDR3 region has the DNA TGTGCCAGCAGTTTCGCGGGAGCTTACAATGAGCAGTTCTTC. The complete variable domain, with remaining parts taken from reference TRBV7-2 and TRBJ2-1, reads GAGVSQSPSNKVTEKGKDVELRCDPISGHTALYWYRQSLGQGLEFLIYFQGNSAPDKSGLPSDRFSAERTGGSVSTLTIQRTQQEDSAVYLCASSFAGAYNEQFFGPGTRLTVL.

This clonotype was detected many times. The chain carries TRBV12-3 or TRBV12-4 and TRBJ2-2; D gene unclear. The CDR3 is 16 amino acids. The germline V and J ends were trimmed by 3 bases and 0 bases, with 11 bases remaining between them. The CDR3 region has the DNA TGTGCCAGCAGTTTCCCCTGGCGAACGAACACCGGGGAGCTGTTTTTT. Translated, it gives CASSFPWRTNTGELFF.

The V and J genes are TRBV4-1 and TRBJ2-2; D is unclear. The length of the CDR3 is 17 residues. The V gene lost 3 bases and the J gene lost 4 bases, with 18 bases spanning the gap. In germline, CDR1 is MGHRA, CDR2 YSYEKL. CDR3 loop: CASSHTQTVRVTGELFF. In DNA, the CDR3 is TGCGCCAGCAGCCATACACAGACGGTGCGTGTCACCGGGGAGCTGTTTTTT.

Ten or more counts support this clonotype. The V and J genes are TRBV6-1 and TRBJ2-7; possibly TRBD1 for D (6 bases). Trimming left V 8 bases short and J 1 base short, with 15 bases between. This CDR3 spans 14 amino acids. The V gene's germline CDR1 is MNHNS and CDR2 SASEGT. The CDR3 loop is CASATGWDSYEQYV. The DNA of the CDR3 is TGTGCCAGCGCAACAGGGTGGGATTCCTACGAGCAGTACGTC.

This clonotype was counted at least ten times. CDR3 DNA sequence: TGTGCCACCAGCAGAGATCGACACAATGAGCAGTTCTTC. Translating gives CATSRDRHNEQFF. This chain uses TRBV15 with TRBJ2-1; D not resolved. The ends were cut back, 0 bases at V and 5 bases at J, with 5 bases in the middle. The CDR3 has 13 residues. Germline V gene lookup returns CDR1 LNHNV and CDR2 YYDKDF (reference sequence).

There are a few counts of this clonotype. The chain couples TRBV7-9 to TRBJ2-7; 8 bases line up with TRBD1. CDR3 size: 14 residues. Germline trimming cut 5 bases from V and 2 bases from J; bases unmatched to any gene: 5. Germline V gene lookup returns CDR1 SEHNR and CDR2 FQNEAQ (reference sequence). As DNA, the CDR3 is TGTGCCAGCAGCCTGGACAGGGTGCCCTACGAGCAGTACGTC. Translating gives CASSLDRVPYEQYV.

This clonotype was counted many times. This chain connects TRBV5-1 to TRBJ2-3; D call uncertain. V lost 0 bases and J lost 2, with 10 bases in between. Germline CDR1 SGHRS, CDR2 YFSETQ. The CDR3 extends over 15 amino acids. The CDR3 DNA is TGCGCCAGCAGCTTGGTCGGCAGAAACACAGATACGCAGTATTTT. Protein sequence: CASSLVGRNTDTQYF.

Only a few counts were recorded for this clonotype. The chain is built from TRBV18 and TRBJ2-5, with TRBD2 matching 7 bases. This CDR3 contains 16 residues. Per the germline V gene, CDR1 is KGHSH and CDR2 is LQKENI. The V segment lost 0 bases and the J segment 10 bases; nucleotides outside the gene matches: 14. CDR3 amino acids: CASSPPRSGTPGVQYF. The CDR3 DNA is TGTGCCAGCTCACCACCGAGGAGCGGGACCCCGGGAGTCCAGTACTTC.

This clonotype has only a few counts. For the CDR3, the DNA is TGCAGTGCCCAATCTAAGGGGCGGGGATATACGCAGTATTTT. Encoded protein: CSAQSKGRGYTQYF. J is TRBJ2-3 and V is TRBV20-1, with D perhaps TRBD2 (6 bases). CDR3 length: 14 residues. The V end was cut by 6 bases, the J end by 7 bases, with 20 bases between. The germline V gene has CDR1 DFQATT and CDR2 SNEGSKA (reference sequence).

The sample holds a few counts of this clonotype. The V and J genes are TRBV6-6 and TRBJ1-1, with unresolved D. V shed 0 bases and J shed 6 bases, with 8 bases lying between them. The CDR3 runs to 13 residues. The V gene's germline CDR1 is MNHNY and CDR2 SVGAGI (reference sequence). CDR3 coding DNA: TGTGCCAGCAGTTACTCTTCCTTCGCTGAAGCTTTCTTT. Amino acids: CASSYSSFAEAFF.

This clonotype was counted between two and nine times. The chain combines TRBV10-3 with TRBJ2-1, with D possibly TRBD2 on 5 matching bases. This CDR3 region has 13 residues. Per germline, CDR1 ENHRY and CDR2 SYGVKD. Deletions cut 4 bases from V and 1 base from J, with 5 bases between. DNA of the CDR3: TGTGCCATCAGTGGGGAGTCCTACAATGAGCAGTTCTTC. Its translation is CAISGESYNEQFF.

This clonotype was observed many times. The chain is built from TRBV10-3 and TRBJ2-1; TRBD2 might be the D (6 bases). Per the germline V gene, CDR1 is ENHRY and CDR2 is SYGVKD. Trimming took 0 bases from V and 5 from J, leaving 8 bases between them. The CDR3 consists of 14 residues. Here the CDR3 DNA reads TGTGCCATCAGTGAGTCGGTAGCGGACAATGAGCAGTTCTTC. Its protein is CAISESVADNEQFF.

This clonotype came up a few times. V usage is TRBV6-5 and J usage is TRBJ2-7, with a weak D call TRBD1 (6 bases). The CDR3 extends over 15 amino acids. The germline gives CDR1 MNHEY, CDR2 SVGAGI. V was pared by 2 bases and J by 2 bases, with 13 bases between. CDR3 bases: TGTGCCAGCAGTTACCACAACAGGGAACCCTACGAGCAGTACTTC. This sequence encodes CASSYHNREPYEQYF.

The chain joins TRBV7-9 to TRBJ1-2, with 10 bases fitting TRBD1. After removal of 5 bases from V and 8 bases from J, the junction contained 11 bases not matched to a gene. CDR1 is SEHNR and CDR2 is FQNEAQ in the germline V gene (reference sequence). The CDR3 totals 15 residues. The CDR3 sequence: CASSDWDRGRSGYTF. CDR3 sequence (DNA): TGTGCCAGCAGCGACTGGGACAGGGGAAGAAGCGGCTACACCTTC.

This clonotype has a handful of counts. The chain is built from TRBV20-1 and TRBJ2-5; D possibly corresponds to TRBD1 (5 bases). V was shortened by 3 bases and J by 5 bases, with 19 bases between the two germline ends. Germline CDR1 DFQATT, CDR2 SNEGSKA (reference sequence). The CDR3 totals 15 residues. The CDR3 spells CSASLRVYPVETQYF. In DNA form, the CDR3 reads TGCAGTGCTAGCCTCAGGGTTTACCCGGTGGAGACCCAGTACTTC.

This clonotype was seen repeatedly, ten times or more. This chain joins TRBV4-3 and TRBJ2-5; 12 bases are a match to TRBD2. V was clipped by 4 bases and J by 4 bases; unmatched bases: 10. This CDR3 is 17 amino acids long. In germline, CDR1 is LGHNA, CDR2 YSLEER. The CDR3 here is CASSPRASGREIETQYF. DNA of the CDR3: TGCGCCAGCAGCCCCCGCGCTAGCGGGAGGGAGATAGAGACCCAGTACTTC.

This clonotype occurred a few times. The chain carries TRBV5-1 and TRBJ2-5; D perhaps matches TRBD1 (5 bases). Trimming cost V 4 bases and J 5 bases, with 12 bases left between them. From germline, CDR1 is SGHRS and CDR2 YFSETQ. CDR3 size: 13 residues. Here the CDR3 DNA reads TGCGCCAGCAGCCCGGACATCACGGAGACCCAGTACTTC. It encodes CASSPDITETQYF.

This clonotype was counted ten times or more. The chain couples TRBV12-3 or TRBV12-4 to TRBJ2-1, with TRBD2 matching 15 bases. V shed 9 bases, J shed 3 bases, and the junction held 9 bases outside the gene matches. The CDR3 extends over 17 amino acids. The CDR3 spells CASRFGTSGRSYNEQFF. As DNA, the CDR3 is TGTGCCAGTAGATTCGGGACTAGCGGGAGGAGCTACAATGAGCAGTTCTTC.

Note on this clonotype: A much larger clone differs by one base, so this may be a read error. Likely a read error: the CDR3 ends without its conserved phenylalanine or tryptophan. V gene TRBV25-1 combines with J gene TRBJ1-1, with a tentative D call TRBD1 (5 bases). CDR3 length: 11 amino acids. Looked up from germline, CDR1 is MGHDK and CDR2 is SYGVNS. V was shortened by 8 bases and J by 7 bases, with 11 bases between the two germline ends. CDR3 amino acids: CASRKGREAFI. Here the CDR3 DNA reads TGTGCCAGCCGGAAGGGACGTGAAGCTTTCATT.

The chain employs TRBV7-3 and TRBJ2-1, with 9 bases fitting TRBD1. The CDR3 is 15 residues long. CDR1 is SGHTA, CDR2 FQGTGA, per germline. Unmatched junction bases numbered 8, after V lost 5 bases and J lost 6 bases. The CDR3 coding sequence is TGTGCCAGCAGCGCCAACAGGGGGCGCTTCAATGAGCAGTTCTTC. It specifies CASSANRGRFNEQFF. The full variable domain, completed using reference TRBV7-3 and TRBJ2-1, is GAGVSQTPSNKVTEKGKYVELRCDPISGHTALYWYRQSLGQGPEFLIYFQGTGAADDSGLPNDRFFAVRPEGSVSTLKIQRTERGDSAVYLCASSANRGRFNEQFFGPGTRLTVL.

This clonotype has only a few counts. The J gene is TRBJ2-1, the V gene TRBV11-2; 13 positions match TRBD2. Germline CDR1 reads SGHAT; CDR2 reads FQNNGV. This CDR3 is built from 16 residues. V trimming: 5 bases; J trimming: 4 bases; junction bases outside the gene matches: 5. The CDR3, as DNA: TGTGCCAGCAGCACGAGGACTAGCGGGAGTTACAATGAGCAGTTCTTC. It encodes CASSTRTSGSYNEQFF.

This clonotype was seen more than once but under ten times. The chain is built from TRBV15 and TRBJ2-1; tentative D call: TRBD2 (6 bases). This CDR3 is 14 amino acids long. Trimming took 4 bases from V and 7 from J, leaving 14 bases between them. CDR1 is LNHNV, CDR2 YYDKDF, per germline (reference sequence). The CDR3 bases are TGTGCCACCAGCACCGCCGGGAGTTTAAATGAGCAGTTCTTC. Translated, it gives CATSTAGSLNEQFF.

The table lists this clonotype with many counts. This chain connects TRBV14 to TRBJ2-1; the D is unclear. The CDR3 length is 15 residues. Between the trimmed V and J ends, which lost 3 bases and 4 bases, there was a span of 13 bases. Germline assignment: CDR1 SGHDN and CDR2 FVKESK. The CDR3 reads CASSQTYQPYNEQFF. CDR3 bases: TGTGCCAGCAGCCAGACATATCAGCCATACAATGAGCAGTTCTTC.

The chain combines TRBV30 with TRBJ2-7, with TRBD1 identical over 9 bases. The CDR3 consists of 14 residues. V trimming: 5 bases; J trimming: 1 base; junction bases outside the gene matches: 6. Per germline, CDR1 GTSNPN and CDR2 SVGIG (reference sequence). The CDR3 coding sequence is TGTGCCTGGGGCCATGGACAGGGGTCCTACGAGCAGTACTTC. It codes for CAWGHGQGSYEQYF.

J is TRBJ2-1 and V is TRBV29-1; TRBD1 agrees at 7 bases. The V gene's germline CDR1 is SQVTM and CDR2 ANQGSEA. Losses at the gene ends were 3 bases for V and 6 bases for J; bases not matched to a gene: 8. The CDR3 is 14 residues long. CDR3 amino acids: CSVDKGGRPNEQFF. The CDR3, as DNA: TGCAGCGTTGATAAAGGGGGCAGGCCCAATGAGCAGTTCTTC.